This TCR beta chain comes out of a study of blood T cell repertoires in COVID-19. Study overall: Material from acute and convalescent COVID-19 was sourced from the United States, Italy and Spain. T cells, B-cell-depleted T cells, or PBMCs supplied cDNA or gDNA.

The CDR3 extends over 14 amino acids. CDR1 SGHRS and CDR2 YFSETQ come from the germline V gene. Trimming took 5 bases from V and 0 from J, leaving 9 bases between them. Under the authors' procedure: Estimation of nucleated cell counts relied on the amplification of reference gene primers. Method: immunoSEQ multiplex PCR; TCRdb's copy keeps in-frame clones and lacks some. Clone size and the V and J calls come from that table; the DNA yielded D and trimming. Among 100,000 to 150,000 clones listed, about 81% were seen once. The receptor was derived from an elderly woman with acute or convalescent COVID-19. The rearrangement uses TRBV5-1 and TRBJ1-3; D call uncertain. The specimen was peripheral blood. DNA of the CDR3: TGCGCCAGCAGGGATGAGGGCTCTGGAAACACCATATATTTT. This translates into CASRDEGSGNTIYF. The entire variable domain, with the rest obtained from reference TRBV5-1 and TRBJ1-3, is as follows: KAGVTQTPRYLIKTRGQQVTLSCSPISGHRSVSWYQQTPGQGLQFLFEYFSETQRNKGNFPGRFSGRQFSNSRSEMNVSTLELGDSALYLCASRDEGSGNTIYFGEGSWLTVV.